Listed here are 27 T cell receptor beta chains from one sample, sequenced in a study of yellow fever vaccine responses in identical twins. TCRdb used MiXCR to reprocess the RT-PCR reads, holding one entry per CDR3 protein. The repertoire holds 4,500 to 7,000 distinct CDR3 sequences, with 60% to 80% as singletons. Sequencing used T cells from blood (PBMCs), unsorted or a sorted subset (not recorded which), obtained before or after yellow fever vaccination (not recorded which). The receptors were gathered from a woman aged 18-29 years who received the yellow fever vaccine.

The V call is TRBV15, the J call TRBJ2-5, with D perhaps matching TRBD1 (5 bases). The CDR3 has 14 amino acids. Germline V CDR1 and CDR2: LNHNV, YYDKDF (reference sequence). V lost 3 bases to trimming and J lost 2 bases, with 10 bases between them. The CDR3 region has the DNA TGTGCCACCAGCAGGGACATAGGACAAGAGACCCAGTACTTC. It codes for CATSRDIGQETQYF.

The rearrangement links TRBV15 to TRBJ2-5; D gene unclear. Trimming removed 1 base at V and 5 bases at J, with 14 bases between. The V gene's germline CDR1 is LNHNV and CDR2 YYDKDF (reference sequence). The CDR3 is 15 amino acids. For the CDR3, the DNA is TGTGCCACCAGCAGAGGATCGAGTGCTTTGGAGACCCAGTACTTC. It translates to CATSRGSSALETQYF.

This chain uses TRBV15 with TRBJ2-7; 8 nucleotides align to TRBD2. V trimming: 3 bases; J trimming: 3 bases; junction bases outside the gene matches: 4. The CDR3 extends over 14 amino acids. Germline CDR1 is LNHNV and CDR2 is YYDKDF (reference sequence). The CDR3 nucleotides read TGTGCCACCAGCAGGTTAGCGGGGAACTACGAGCAGTACTTC. It is translated as CATSRLAGNYEQYF.

J is TRBJ2-7 and V is TRBV10-1; D is perhaps TRBD2 (7 bases). The CDR3 is 14 residues long. V was pared by 6 bases and J by 3 bases, with 15 bases between. Per germline, CDR1 WNHNN and CDR2 SYGVQD (reference sequence). The CDR3 bases are TGCGCCAGCAGGCCGACAGGCGGGAGCTACGAGCAGTACTTC. As protein: CASRPTGGSYEQYF.

V gene TRBV10-1 combines with J gene TRBJ1-2; D might be TRBD1 (5 bases). From germline, CDR1 is WNHNN and CDR2 SYGVQD (reference sequence). V gave up 2 bases and J gave up 5 bases, with 12 bases separating them. This CDR3 spans 14 amino acids. Written as DNA, the CDR3 is TGCGCCAGCAGTGAGCTAAACAGGAGGTATGGCTACACCTTC. Translation: CASSELNRRYGYTF.

This rearrangement joins TRBV6-2 or TRBV6-3 to TRBJ2-7; 8 bases agree with TRBD1. This CDR3 is 16 amino acids long. Germline values: CDR1 MNHEY, CDR2 SVGEGT. V lost 0 bases to trimming and J lost 4 bases; unmatched junction nucleotides: 8. The CDR3 DNA is TGTGCCAGCAGTTACTCGGACTGGACAGGGTGGTACGAGCAGTACTTC. As protein: CASSYSDWTGWYEQYF.

The chain couples TRBV29-1 to TRBJ2-1; 7 bases match TRBD2. This CDR3 spans 13 amino acids. Germline V lookup: CDR1 SQVTM, CDR2 ANQGSEA. Unmatched junction bases numbered 6, after V lost 6 bases and J lost 4 bases. CDR3 loop: CSVQSGDYNEQFF. CDR3 DNA: TGCAGCGTACAGAGCGGGGATTACAATGAGCAGTTCTTC.

In its sample, this clonotype was seen once. The J gene is TRBJ2-7, the V gene TRBV20-1; the D is unclear. The germline V gene has CDR1 DFQATT and CDR2 SNEGSKA (reference sequence). This CDR3 has 13 amino acids. The ends were cut back, 2 bases at V and 0 bases at J, with 8 bases in the middle. The CDR3: CSARRSSSYEQYF. In DNA form, the CDR3 reads TGCAGTGCTAGAAGATCTAGCTCCTACGAGCAGTACTTC.

This clonotype was recorded a few times. The chain links TRBV28 to TRBJ2-5; tentative D call: TRBD1 (5 bases). The V and J ends lost 3 bases and 7 bases respectively, with 15 bases between them. The CDR3 has 14 residues. Looked up from germline, CDR1 is MDHEN and CDR2 is SYDVKM. CDR3 residues: CASSFWVQGGTQYF. The CDR3 nucleotides are TGTGCCAGCAGTTTTTGGGTGCAGGGTGGGACCCAGTACTTC.

The chain couples TRBV4-2 to TRBJ2-7; D gene unclear. Germline V lookup: CDR1 LGHNA, CDR2 YNFKEQ. V dropped 0 bases and J dropped 3 bases, with 12 bases sitting between them. CDR3 size: 15 residues. CDR3 nucleotides: TGTGCCAGCAGCCAAGAGGGCGTTGTTCACTACGAGCAGTACTTC. The encoded protein is CASSQEGVVHYEQYF.

This chain uses TRBV7-2 with TRBJ2-2, with D tentatively TRBD2 (6 bases). V dropped 3 bases and J dropped 7 bases, with 9 bases sitting between them. The length of the CDR3 is 13 residues. Germline CDR1 reads SGHTA; CDR2 reads FQGNSA. In nucleotides, the CDR3 is TGTGCCAGCAGCTTCGGGGGTTTCGGGGAGCTGTTTTTT. This sequence encodes CASSFGGFGELFF.

The table lists this clonotype with a few counts. V and J are TRBV11-1 and TRBJ2-1, with unresolved D. V was cut by 1 base and J by 0 bases, with 10 bases left in between. CDR3 length equals 16 residues. Germline lookup yields CDR1 SGHAT and CDR2 FQDESV (reference sequence). The DNA for the CDR3 is TGTGCCAGCAGCTTAGACCTATCGAGCTCCTACAATGAGCAGTTCTTC. Its translation: CASSLDLSSSYNEQFF.

V and J are TRBV29-1 and TRBJ1-5, with 11 positions matching TRBD1. The CDR3 has 17 residues. V was clipped by 6 bases and J by 2 bases; unmatched bases: 12. Looked up from germline, CDR1 is SQVTM and CDR2 is ANQGSEA. CDR3: CSVKFGTGGLGNQPQHF. The CDR3 DNA reads TGCAGCGTCAAATTCGGGACAGGGGGACTTGGCAATCAGCCCCAGCATTTT.

This chain links TRBV29-1 with TRBJ2-5, with a tentative D call TRBD2 (6 bases). Germline CDR1 is SQVTM and CDR2 is ANQGSEA. This CDR3 is built from 12 residues. V was pared by 5 bases and J by 1 base, with 8 bases between. The CDR3 loop is CSVKEGQETQYF. Here the CDR3 DNA reads TGCAGCGTTAAGGAGGGCCAAGAGACCCAGTACTTC.

The CDR3 DNA reads TGTGCCAGCTCGCAGCCCGGGACAGGGGGGGAGCAGTACTTC. As protein: CASSQPGTGGEQYF. The rearrangement joins TRBV18 to TRBJ2-7, with 11 bases fitting TRBD1. CDR1 is KGHSH and CDR2 is LQKENI in the germline V gene. V shed 6 bases and J 7 bases; nucleotides not matched to a gene: 8. CDR3 size: 14 residues. Looking up the rest from reference TRBV18 and TRBJ2-7 gives the full variable domain: NAGVMQNPRHLVRRRGQEARLRCSPMKGHSHVYWYRQLPEEGLKFMVYLQKENIIDESGMPKERFSAEFPKEGPSILRIQQVVRGDSAAYFCASSQPGTGGEQYFGPGTRLTVT.

The chain carries TRBV19 and TRBJ2-3; 11 nucleotides align to TRBD2. Germline V lookup: CDR1 LNHDA, CDR2 SQIVND (reference sequence). This CDR3 region has 14 residues. V was clipped by 7 bases and J by 3 bases; unmatched bases: 3. The CDR3 reads CASKWTSGTDTQYF. DNA for the CDR3: TGTGCCAGTAAATGGACTAGCGGGACAGATACGCAGTATTTT.

This clonotype was detected only once. The chain has TRBV5-1 and TRBJ2-3, with 8 bases identical to TRBD1. Germline V CDR1 and CDR2: SGHRS, YFSETQ. J gave up 4 bases and V 4 bases, and 8 bases lay outside the gene matches. The CDR3 loop spans 15 amino acids. The CDR3 DNA reads as TGCGCCAGCAGCCCGGCGGACAGGGTGGCAGATACGCAGTATTTT. This gives the protein CASSPADRVADTQYF. The full variable domain, rest sourced from reference TRBV5-1 and TRBJ2-3, is KAGVTQTPRYLIKTRGQQVTLSCSPISGHRSVSWYQQTPGQGLQFLFEYFSETQRNKGNFPGRFSGRQFSNSRSEMNVSTLELGDSALYLCASSPADRVADTQYFGPGTRLTVL.

V gene TRBV20-1 combines with J gene TRBJ2-2; 9 nucleotides agree with TRBD1. V trimming: 4 bases; J trimming: 5 bases; junction bases outside the gene matches: 5. The CDR3 is 14 amino acids. Per the germline V gene, CDR1 is DFQATT and CDR2 is SNEGSKA (reference sequence). CDR3 in amino acids: CSATGQGNTGELFF. The CDR3 nucleotides are TGCAGTGCTACGGGACAGGGCAATACCGGGGAGCTGTTTTTT.

This chain joins TRBV12-3 or TRBV12-4 and TRBJ2-7; D unresolved. This CDR3 has 15 amino acids. Deletions cut 0 bases from V and 3 bases from J, with 12 bases between. CDR3 bases: TGTGCCAGCAGTTTAGCGCTCAGACCCCTCTACGAGCAGTACTTC. It specifies CASSLALRPLYEQYF.

The gene calls are TRBV12-5 and TRBJ2-7, with D uncertain. Trimming removed 4 bases at V and 7 bases at J, with 8 bases between. The CDR3 extends over 11 amino acids. The germline gives CDR1 LGHNT, CDR2 FRNRAP. The CDR3 sequence is CASGSRMEQYF. For the CDR3, the DNA is TGTGCTAGTGGTTCGCGGATGGAGCAGTACTTC.

The chain employs TRBV18 and TRBJ1-1; perhaps TRBD1 as D (6 bases). This CDR3 has 14 residues. CDR1 KGHSH and CDR2 LQKENI come from the germline V gene. Trimming left V 2 bases short and J 4 bases short, with 11 bases between. The CDR3: CASSPGGGGTEAFF. In DNA, the CDR3 is TGTGCCAGCTCACCAGGTGGGGGCGGCACTGAAGCTTTCTTT.

The gene calls are TRBV20-1 and TRBJ2-1, with D possibly TRBD1 on 6 matching bases. The CDR3 runs 13 residues. V lost 0 bases and J lost 4, with 7 bases in between. The germline V gene encodes CDR1 DFQATT and CDR2 SNEGSKA (reference sequence). CDR3 nucleotides: TGCAGTGCTAGAGACAGGGGTTACAATGAGCAGTTCTTC. This codes for CSARDRGYNEQFF.

The V gene is TRBV13, the J gene TRBJ2-7; TRBD2 matches 10 bases. J was trimmed by 3 bases and V by 5 bases; bases with no gene match: 7. CDR3 length: 15 amino acids. Germline V gene sequence: CDR1 PRHDT, CDR2 FYEKMQ (reference sequence). The DNA for the CDR3 is TGTGCCAGCAGCAGACCGGGACTAGCGTACTACGAGCAGTACTTC. This gives the protein CASSRPGLAYYEQYF.

The rearrangement uses TRBV29-1 and TRBJ2-1; D is ambiguous. V was trimmed by 7 bases and J by 2 bases, leaving 6 bases between them. The CDR3 loop spans 11 amino acids. Per the germline V gene, CDR1 is SQVTM and CDR2 is ANQGSEA. The CDR3: CSASTYNEQFF. The CDR3 region has the DNA TGCAGCGCTTCCACCTACAATGAGCAGTTCTTC.

This sequence joins TRBV5-5 and TRBJ2-7, with a weak D call TRBD1 (6 bases). Trimming removed 5 bases at V and 4 bases at J, with 16 bases between. In germline, CDR1 is SGHKS, CDR2 YYEKEE (reference sequence). The CDR3 has 14 residues. In nucleotides, the CDR3 is TGTGCCAGCAGGCATTCGGACAGCAAGTACGAGCAGTACTTC. This translates into CASRHSDSKYEQYF.

V and J are TRBV6-4 and TRBJ2-3; a weak D match, TRBD1 (5 bases). Per the germline V gene, CDR1 is MRHNA and CDR2 is SNTAGT. This CDR3 contains 16 residues. Deletions cut 0 bases from V and 4 bases from J, with 14 bases between. The CDR3 DNA reads as TGTGCCAGCAGTGACTCGATGGGGCGTGGGGCAGATACGCAGTATTTT. This codes for CASSDSMGRGADTQYF.

This clonotype was recorded a few times. The J gene is TRBJ1-2, the V gene TRBV29-1; D gene uncertain. CDR3 length: 13 residues. From germline, CDR1 is SQVTM and CDR2 ANQGSEA. V gave up 3 bases and J gave up 0 bases, with 8 bases separating them. As DNA, the CDR3 is TGCAGCGTTGATCGAAATACTAACTATGGCTACACCTTC. The encoded protein is CSVDRNTNYGYTF.